These T cell receptor beta chains were read from a single sample in a study of cytomegalovirus exposure and HLA in healthy donors. Using immunoSEQ multiplex PCR, the repertoire was profiled, and TCRdb retains in-frame clones only, with some absent. The sample records 120,000 to 150,000 clones, roughly 90% being singletons. The specimen sequenced was PBMCs. The receptors derive from a man between 18 and 29 years old in good health and CMV-seropositive. Each CDR3 is given with its conserved first and last residue. Each record gives: J gene, clone size, D gene, V gene, CDR3 protein, CDR3 DNA. D genes are given only for firm matches. Expanded clones are given a class, and other clones once, few, many or no size at all.

j_gene: TRBJ2-7; abundance: .; d_gene: TRBD2; v_gene: TRBV7-2; CDR3aa: CASSYVAGGAYEQYF; CDR3nt: TGTGCCAGCAGCTACGTCGCGGGGGGGGCCTACGAGCAGTACTTC
j_gene: TRBJ2-7; abundance: once; d_gene: .; v_gene: TRBV30; CDR3aa: CACSEGVYYEQYF; CDR3nt: TGTGCCTGCTCCGAGGGGGTATACTACGAGCAGTACTTC
j_gene: TRBJ1-6; abundance: .; d_gene: TRBD1; v_gene: TRBV5-1; CDR3aa: CASSPRTGTYNSPLHF; CDR3nt: TGCGCCAGCAGCCCCAGGACAGGGACCTATAATTCACCCCTCCACTTT
j_gene: TRBJ2-6; abundance: .; d_gene: .; v_gene: TRBV6-1; CDR3aa: CATVYSGANVLTF; CDR3nt: TGTGCCACCGTCTACTCTGGGGCCAACGTCCTGACTTTC
j_gene: TRBJ2-3; abundance: .; d_gene: TRBD2; v_gene: TRBV6-1; CDR3aa: CASSSTSGTTTTQYF; CDR3nt: TGTGCCAGCAGTAGTACTAGCGGGACCACGACTACGCAGTATTTT
j_gene: TRBJ1-1; abundance: .; d_gene: .; v_gene: TRBV15; CDR3aa: CATSTTETNTEAFF; CDR3nt: TGTGCCACCTCAACTACTGAAACGAACACTGAAGCTTTCTTT
j_gene: TRBJ2-3; abundance: .; d_gene: .; v_gene: TRBV5-1; CDR3aa: CASSLVAGPRTDTQYF; CDR3nt: TGCGCCAGCAGCTTGGTTGCAGGGCCACGCACAGATACGCAGTATTTT
j_gene: TRBJ2-7; abundance: .; d_gene: .; v_gene: TRBV11-3; CDR3aa: CASSDSAGEQYF; CDR3nt: TGTGCCAGCAGCGATAGCGCTGGGGAGCAGTACTTC
j_gene: TRBJ1-4; abundance: .; d_gene: .; v_gene: TRBV18; CDR3aa: CASSPAGTGNEQLFF; CDR3nt: TGTGCCAGCTCACCGGCCGGTACAGGGAACGAACAACTGTTTTTT
j_gene: TRBJ2-7; abundance: .; d_gene: TRBD2; v_gene: TRBV4-1; CDR3aa: CASSQEWGGGQYF; CDR3nt: TGCGCCAGCAGCCAAGAATGGGGCGGGGGGCAGTACTTC
j_gene: TRBJ2-5; abundance: .; d_gene: TRBD1; v_gene: TRBV27; CDR3aa: CASSYSTGTGKTQYF; CDR3nt: TGTGCCAGCAGTTATTCGACCGGGACAGGGAAGACCCAGTACTTC
j_gene: TRBJ1-1; abundance: .; d_gene: .; v_gene: TRBV5-6; CDR3aa: CASSFQGTEAFF; CDR3nt: TGTGCCAGCAGCTTCCAGGGCACTGAAGCTTTCTTT
j_gene: TRBJ1-1; abundance: .; d_gene: .; v_gene: TRBV11-2; CDR3aa: CASSFRSGEWAEEAFF; CDR3nt: TGTGCCAGCAGCTTTAGGAGCGGCGAGTGGGCAGAAGAAGCTTTCTTT
j_gene: TRBJ2-3; abundance: .; d_gene: .; v_gene: TRBV5-1; CDR3aa: CASSLAQGIDTQYF; CDR3nt: TGCGCCAGCAGCTTGGCCCAGGGGATAGATACGCAGTATTTT
j_gene: TRBJ2-7; abundance: .; d_gene: TRBD1; v_gene: TRBV18; CDR3aa: CASSPGQGLPEQYF; CDR3nt: TGTGCCAGCTCACCGGGACAGGGGTTACCCGAGCAGTACTTC
j_gene: TRBJ2-1; abundance: .; d_gene: .; v_gene: TRBV6-1; CDR3aa: CASSDDTRGEQFF; CDR3nt: TGTGCCAGCAGTGACGACACTAGAGGTGAGCAGTTCTTC
j_gene: TRBJ1-1; abundance: once; d_gene: .; v_gene: TRBV5-6; CDR3aa: CASSLVRDTEAFF; CDR3nt: TGTGCCAGCAGCTTGGTCCGGGACACTGAAGCTTTCTTT
j_gene: TRBJ2-3; abundance: once; d_gene: TRBD2; v_gene: TRBV6-6; CDR3aa: CASSYGGGDTDTQYF; CDR3nt: TGTGCCAGCAGTTACGGCGGGGGAGACACAGATACGCAGTATTTT
j_gene: TRBJ1-5; abundance: .; d_gene: TRBD1; v_gene: TRBV6-5; CDR3aa: CASSFRTGYSNQPQHF; CDR3nt: TGTGCCAGCAGTTTCCGGACAGGCTATAGCAATCAGCCCCAGCATTTT
j_gene: TRBJ1-5; abundance: once; d_gene: TRBD1; v_gene: TRBV19; CDR3aa: CASSQDRGRNQPQHF; CDR3nt: TGTGCCAGTAGCCAGGACAGGGGAAGGAATCAGCCCCAGCATTTT
j_gene: TRBJ2-1; abundance: .; d_gene: TRBD1; v_gene: TRBV18; CDR3aa: CASSPGTGGNEQFF; CDR3nt: TGTGCCAGCTCACCAGGCACAGGGGGCAATGAGCAGTTCTTC
j_gene: TRBJ2-7; abundance: .; d_gene: .; v_gene: TRBV30; CDR3aa: CAWSVIPSEQYF; CDR3nt: TGTGCCTGGAGCGTTATTCCTTCCGAGCAGTACTTC
j_gene: TRBJ2-7; abundance: .; d_gene: .; v_gene: TRBV5-4; CDR3aa: CASSLTGGDEQYF; CDR3nt: TGTGCCAGCAGCTTGACGGGCGGGGACGAGCAGTACTTC
j_gene: TRBJ1-4; abundance: .; d_gene: .; v_gene: TRBV18; CDR3aa: CASSPIGTNEKLFF; CDR3nt: TGTGCCAGCTCACCAATCGGAACTAATGAAAAACTGTTTTTT
j_gene: TRBJ2-7; abundance: .; d_gene: .; v_gene: TRBV2; CDR3aa: CASSESVSQGPYF; CDR3nt: TGTGCCAGCAGTGAATCCGTTTCACAGGGTCCGTACTTC
j_gene: TRBJ1-2; abundance: .; d_gene: .; v_gene: TRBV29-1; CDR3aa: CSVRGGYGYTF; CDR3nt: TGCAGCGTTCGAGGTGGCTATGGCTACACCTTC
j_gene: TRBJ2-7; abundance: few; d_gene: .; v_gene: TRBV5-1; CDR3aa: CASSLAGDNYEQYF; CDR3nt: TGCGCCAGCAGCTTGGCCGGGGACAACTACGAGCAGTACTTC
j_gene: TRBJ2-2; abundance: .; d_gene: TRBD2; v_gene: TRBV6-1; CDR3aa: CASSEKGTSGVLSPGELFF; CDR3nt: TGTGCCAGCAGTGAAAAGGGGACTAGCGGGGTACTTAGTCCCGGGGAGCTGTTTTTT
j_gene: TRBJ2-7; abundance: .; d_gene: TRBD2; v_gene: TRBV5-1; CDR3aa: CASSFKRTSGLSYEQYF; CDR3nt: TGCGCCAGCAGCTTCAAGCGGACTAGCGGTCTCTCCTACGAGCAGTACTTC
j_gene: TRBJ2-5; abundance: .; d_gene: TRBD2; v_gene: TRBV4-1; CDR3aa: CASSQGRGGGETQYF; CDR3nt: TGCGCCAGCAGCCAAGGGCGGGGGGGCGGCGAGACCCAGTACTTC
j_gene: TRBJ1-2; abundance: .; d_gene: .; v_gene: TRBV18; CDR3aa: CASSPTTGGYTF; CDR3nt: TGTGCCAGCTCACCGACAACGGGGGGGTACACCTTC
j_gene: TRBJ1-2; abundance: .; d_gene: TRBD1; v_gene: TRBV11-2; CDR3aa: CASSFDRDSYGYTF; CDR3nt: TGTGCCAGCAGCTTCGACCGGGACAGCTATGGCTACACCTTC
j_gene: TRBJ1-2; abundance: .; d_gene: .; v_gene: TRBV30; CDR3aa: CAWSVYNYGYTF; CDR3nt: TGTGCCTGGAGTGTATATAACTATGGCTACACCTTC
j_gene: TRBJ2-1; abundance: .; d_gene: .; v_gene: TRBV27; CDR3aa: CASSLTGGAYNEQFF; CDR3nt: TGTGCCAGCAGCCTTACTGGCGGGGCCTACAATGAGCAGTTCTTC
j_gene: TRBJ1-5; abundance: .; d_gene: TRBD1; v_gene: TRBV19; CDR3aa: CASSGTGGGQPQHF; CDR3nt: TGTGCCAGTAGTGGGACAGGGGGCGGACAGCCCCAGCATTTT
j_gene: TRBJ2-1; abundance: .; d_gene: .; v_gene: TRBV7-2; CDR3aa: CASSGRTVHNEQFF; CDR3nt: TGTGCCAGCAGCGGGCGGACAGTCCACAATGAGCAGTTCTTC
j_gene: TRBJ2-4; abundance: few; d_gene: .; v_gene: TRBV30; CDR3aa: CAWSVSLGNIQYF; CDR3nt: TGTGCCTGGAGTGTATCCCTTGGCAACATTCAGTACTTC
j_gene: TRBJ2-1; abundance: .; d_gene: .; v_gene: TRBV7-8; CDR3aa: CASSPLGLDWDEQFF; CDR3nt: TGTGCCAGCAGCCCCCTCGGACTGGATTGGGATGAGCAGTTCTTC
j_gene: TRBJ2-7; abundance: .; d_gene: TRBD1; v_gene: TRBV7-9; CDR3aa: CASSQSTGGWEQYF; CDR3nt: TGTGCCAGCAGCCAAAGTACAGGGGGTTGGGAGCAGTACTTC
j_gene: TRBJ2-1; abundance: .; d_gene: TRBD2; v_gene: TRBV7-3; CDR3aa: CASSSTGGVRNEQFF; CDR3nt: TGTGCCAGCAGCTCGACGGGGGGAGTAAGGAATGAGCAGTTCTTC
j_gene: TRBJ1-1; abundance: .; d_gene: .; v_gene: TRBV11-2; CDR3aa: CASSLILGGQEAFF; CDR3nt: TGTGCCAGCAGCTTAATCTTAGGCGGACAGGAAGCTTTCTTT
j_gene: TRBJ1-4; abundance: .; d_gene: TRBD1; v_gene: TRBV5-1; CDR3aa: CASSPMTGKEKLFF; CDR3nt: TGCGCCAGCAGCCCGATGACAGGGAAAGAAAAACTGTTTTTT
j_gene: TRBJ2-3; abundance: .; d_gene: TRBD1; v_gene: TRBV12-5; CDR3aa: CASGSGTGAADTQYF; CDR3nt: TGTGCTAGTGGGTCGGGGACAGGGGCAGCAGATACGCAGTATTTT
j_gene: TRBJ1-2; abundance: .; d_gene: .; v_gene: TRBV5-1; CDR3aa: CASSLKVDYGYTF; CDR3nt: TGCGCCAGCAGCTTGAAAGTAGACTATGGCTACACCTTC
j_gene: TRBJ1-5; abundance: .; d_gene: .; v_gene: TRBV27; CDR3aa: CASSGGEGPQQPQHF; CDR3nt: TGTGCCAGCAGTGGGGGCGAGGGCCCACAGCAGCCCCAGCATTTT
j_gene: TRBJ1-2; abundance: .; d_gene: .; v_gene: TRBV28; CDR3aa: CASRDNSNYGYTF; CDR3nt: TGTGCCAGCAGGGACAACTCGAACTATGGCTACACCTTC
j_gene: TRBJ1-2; abundance: .; d_gene: .; v_gene: TRBV2; CDR3aa: CASSIGEYGYTF; CDR3nt: TGTGCCAGCAGCATCGGGGAATATGGCTACACCTTC
j_gene: TRBJ2-6; abundance: .; d_gene: .; v_gene: TRBV5-6; CDR3aa: CASSFRILFSGANVLTF; CDR3nt: TGTGCCAGCAGCTTCAGGATCCTCTTCTCTGGGGCCAACGTCCTGACTTTC
j_gene: TRBJ2-2; abundance: .; d_gene: .; v_gene: TRBV19; CDR3aa: CASTPGSTGELFF; CDR3nt: TGTGCCAGTACGCCAGGGTCCACCGGGGAGCTGTTTTTT
j_gene: TRBJ1-1; abundance: .; d_gene: TRBD1; v_gene: TRBV30; CDR3aa: CAWSSYRGTGTEAFF; CDR3nt: TGTGCCTGGAGTTCTTACAGGGGAACGGGCACTGAAGCTTTCTTT
j_gene: TRBJ1-2; abundance: few; d_gene: .; v_gene: TRBV28; CDR3aa: CASSLWEDSNYGYTF; CDR3nt: TGTGCCAGCAGTTTATGGGAAGACTCTAACTATGGCTACACCTTC
j_gene: TRBJ1-1; abundance: .; d_gene: .; v_gene: TRBV7-9; CDR3aa: CASSFLGDNTEAFF; CDR3nt: TGTGCCAGCAGCTTCCTGGGAGATAACACTGAAGCTTTCTTT
j_gene: TRBJ2-7; abundance: .; d_gene: TRBD2; v_gene: TRBV14; CDR3aa: CASRLSGNSYEQYF; CDR3nt: TGTGCCAGCAGGCTCAGCGGGAACTCCTACGAGCAGTACTTC
j_gene: TRBJ2-1; abundance: .; d_gene: TRBD2; v_gene: TRBV6-4; CDR3aa: CASSDSTSGGANEQFF; CDR3nt: TGTGCCAGCAGTGACTCGACTAGCGGGGGGGCCAATGAGCAGTTCTTC
j_gene: TRBJ1-2; abundance: many; d_gene: TRBD1; v_gene: TRBV5-1; CDR3aa: CASSSKKQGAQNYGYTF; CDR3nt: TGCGCCAGCAGCTCAAAGAAACAGGGGGCCCAAAACTATGGCTACACCTTC
j_gene: TRBJ1-1; abundance: .; d_gene: TRBD1; v_gene: TRBV5-1; CDR3aa: CASSWDSLNTEAFF; CDR3nt: TGCGCCAGCAGCTGGGACAGCCTGAACACTGAAGCTTTCTTT
j_gene: TRBJ2-7; abundance: .; d_gene: .; v_gene: TRBV5-8; CDR3aa: CASSLVGAGFNYEQYF; CDR3nt: TGTGCCAGCAGCTTGGTGGGGGCAGGGTTTAACTACGAGCAGTACTTC
j_gene: TRBJ1-2; abundance: .; d_gene: .; v_gene: TRBV7-9; CDR3aa: CASSLLSGYTF; CDR3nt: TGTGCCAGCAGCTTACTAAGTGGCTACACCTTC
j_gene: TRBJ1-2; abundance: .; d_gene: .; v_gene: TRBV6-6; CDR3aa: CASSYSSPDGYTF; CDR3nt: TGTGCCAGCAGTTACTCGTCCCCTGATGGCTACACCTTC
j_gene: TRBJ1-1; abundance: .; d_gene: .; v_gene: TRBV28; CDR3aa: CASTGDTEAFF; CDR3nt: TGTGCCAGCACAGGGGACACTGAAGCTTTCTTT